These T cell receptor beta chains were read from a single sample in a study of regulatory T cells in long-lasting Graves disease. A single record per CDR3 protein comes from TCRdb applying MiXCR to the multiplex PCR reads. The table shows about 310,000 distinct CDR3 sequences, with around a fifth occurring only once. The specimen comprised peripheral blood mononuclear cells (PBMCs), sampled when the disease was refractory, from a patient treated with antithyroid drugs. The receptors were sampled from a female donor with Graves disease. Each CDR3 is given with its conserved first and last residue. A D gene is named only where the DNA matches it firmly. For some rows the clone size is stated as once, few or many, or as a class when expanded; others skip it.

J: TRBJ1-1
D: NA
V: TRBV6-2/TRBV6-3
size: NA
CDR3: CASRTENPEAFF
DNA: TGTGCCAGCAGGACAGAAAACCCTGAAGCTTTCTTT

J: TRBJ2-5
D: NA
V: TRBV5-1
size: few
CDR3: CASTWRALQETQYF
DNA: TGCGCCAGCACCTGGAGGGCACTCCAAGAGACCCAGTACTTC

J: TRBJ1-6
D: NA
V: TRBV28
size: NA
CDR3: CASSLYSWQTPLHF
DNA: TGTGCCAGCAGTTTATATAGTTGGCAGACACCCCTCCACTTT

J: TRBJ2-1
D: TRBD2
V: TRBV28
size: NA
CDR3: CASSLHRTSGIYNEQFF
DNA: TGTGCCAGCAGTTTGCACCGAACTAGCGGGATCTACAATGAGCAGTTCTTC

J: TRBJ1-1
D: NA
V: TRBV12-3/TRBV12-4
size: many
CDR3: CASSSREEPEAFF
DNA: TGTGCCAGCAGTTCTAGAGAGGAACCTGAAGCTTTCTTT

J: TRBJ1-1
D: NA
V: TRBV6-1
size: NA
CDR3: CASGGLWTDEAFF
DNA: TGTGCCAGCGGGGGGCTTTGGACCGATGAAGCTTTCTTT

J: TRBJ2-7
D: TRBD1
V: TRBV12-3/TRBV12-4
size: many
CDR3: CASSLGGTGYYEQYF
DNA: TGTGCCAGCAGTTTGGGCGGGACAGGGTACTACGAGCAGTACTTC

J: TRBJ2-1
D: TRBD2
V: TRBV12-3/TRBV12-4
size: few
CDR3: CASRTTLTSGRAGEQFF
DNA: TGTGCCAGCAGAACTACCCTGACTAGCGGGAGGGCCGGTGAGCAGTTCTTC

J: TRBJ2-7
D: TRBD1
V: TRBV28
size: many
CDR3: CASSLFLGGQGANEQYF
DNA: TGTGCCAGCAGTTTATTCTTAGGGGGACAGGGGGCTAACGAGCAGTACTTC

J: TRBJ1-5
D: NA
V: TRBV2
size: NA
CDR3: CASGEDPGSNQPQHF
DNA: TGTGCCAGCGGAGAGGACCCCGGGAGCAATCAGCCCCAGCATTTT

J: TRBJ2-5
D: NA
V: TRBV7-9
size: NA
CDR3: CASSLYDSTETQYF
DNA: TGTGCCAGCAGCTTATATGACTCGACGGAGACCCAGTACTTC

J: TRBJ2-7
D: NA
V: TRBV7-8
size: many
CDR3: CASSFIGSPMGDTYEQYF
DNA: TGTGCCAGCAGCTTTATAGGCTCCCCCATGGGAGATACCTACGAGCAGTACTTC

J: TRBJ2-7
D: NA
V: TRBV2
size: NA
CDR3: CASRRPGQSYEQYF
DNA: TGTGCCAGCCGACGACCCGGACAATCCTACGAGCAGTACTTC

J: TRBJ1-5
D: NA
V: TRBV10-2
size: NA
CDR3: CASSELGVGSGFDQPQHF
DNA: TGCGCCAGCAGTGAGTTAGGGGTGGGGTCGGGCTTCGATCAGCCCCAGCATTTT

J: TRBJ2-7
D: NA
V: TRBV28
size: few
CDR3: CASSLLGGSVYEQYF
DNA: TGTGCCAGCAGTTTATTGGGGGGATCGGTCTACGAGCAGTACTTC

J: TRBJ1-1
D: TRBD1
V: TRBV6-1
size: many
CDR3: CASTPRDRGLRGTEAFF
DNA: TGTGCCAGCACCCCCCGGGACAGGGGCCTAAGGGGCACTGAAGCTTTCTTT

J: TRBJ1-6
D: NA
V: TRBV28
size: NA
CDR3: CASKILNSPLHF
DNA: TGTGCCAGCAAGATCCTAAATTCACCCCTCCACTTT

J: TRBJ2-5
D: NA
V: TRBV7-9
size: many
CDR3: CASSLPGWETQYF
DNA: TGTGCCAGCAGCTTACCAGGGTGGGAGACCCAGTACTTC

J: TRBJ2-7
D: NA
V: TRBV20-1
size: many
CDR3: CSARRVSEQYF
DNA: TGCAGTGCTCGGAGGGTTAGCGAGCAGTACTTC

J: TRBJ1-1
D: NA
V: TRBV6-2/TRBV6-3
size: NA
CDR3: CASSSTVGAPYAFF
DNA: TGTGCCAGCAGTTCAACCGTCGGGGCGCCGTATGCTTTCTTT

J: TRBJ2-5
D: NA
V: TRBV20-1
size: few
CDR3: CSARETGKETQYF
DNA: TGCAGTGCTAGAGAGACAGGAAAAGAGACCCAGTACTTC

J: TRBJ2-3
D: NA
V: TRBV9
size: few
CDR3: CASSVSLGPFPYDTQYF
DNA: TGTGCCAGCAGCGTCTCCTTAGGGCCCTTTCCTTACGATACGCAGTATTTT

J: TRBJ1-5
D: NA
V: TRBV10-2
size: NA
CDR3: CASSGSAVSNQPQHF
DNA: TGCGCCAGCAGTGGGTCAGCGGTGAGCAATCAGCCCCAGCATTTT

J: TRBJ2-7
D: TRBD1
V: TRBV11-2
size: NA
CDR3: CASSLVPGTGTYEQYF
DNA: TGTGCCAGCAGCTTAGTTCCTGGGACAGGGACATACGAGCAGTACTTC

J: TRBJ2-7
D: TRBD1
V: TRBV28
size: many
CDR3: CASFDRARYEQYF
DNA: TGTGCCAGCTTCGACAGGGCTAGGTACGAGCAGTACTTC

J: TRBJ1-2
D: NA
V: TRBV20-1
size: few
CDR3: CSASRQDYGYTF
DNA: TGCAGTGCTAGTCGACAAGACTATGGCTACACCTTC

J: TRBJ2-1
D: NA
V: TRBV27
size: NA
CDR3: CASSRSVVSSYNEQFF
DNA: TGTGCCAGCAGCCGATCAGTGGTGAGCTCCTACAATGAGCAGTTCTTC

J: TRBJ1-5
D: NA
V: TRBV30
size: NA
CDR3: CAVSKGSEDQPQHF
DNA: TGTGCCGTATCCAAGGGCAGTGAGGATCAGCCCCAGCATTTT

J: TRBJ2-5
D: NA
V: TRBV11-2
size: NA
CDR3: CASSLELGPPATQYF
DNA: TGTGCCAGCAGCTTAGAGTTGGGCCCCCCCGCTACCCAGTACTTC

J: TRBJ1-5
D: NA
V: TRBV19
size: NA
CDR3: CASSIDLLGLPGQPQHF
DNA: TGTGCCAGTAGTATAGATCTCCTTGGGCTCCCGGGGCAGCCCCAGCATTTT

J: TRBJ1-5
D: NA
V: TRBV5-8
size: NA
CDR3: CASSLEQYSNQPQHF
DNA: TGTGCCAGCAGCTTGGAGCAGTATAGCAATCAGCCCCAGCATTTT

J: TRBJ2-5
D: NA
V: TRBV9
size: many
CDR3: CASSVGGGSETQYF
DNA: TGTGCCAGCAGCGTAGGGGGAGGCTCCGAGACCCAGTACTTC

J: TRBJ2-5
D: NA
V: TRBV4-2
size: few
CDR3: CASSQVEEETQYF
DNA: TGTGCCAGCAGCCAAGTGGAGGAAGAGACCCAGTACTTC

J: TRBJ1-2
D: NA
V: TRBV18
size: few
CDR3: CASSGTRATQIYGYTF
DNA: TGTGCCAGCTCTGGGACGCGAGCAACTCAAATATATGGCTACACCTTC

J: TRBJ1-2
D: NA
V: TRBV15
size: NA
CDR3: CATSRDLAGSGYTF
DNA: TGTGCCACCAGCAGAGACTTGGCGGGGTCTGGCTACACCTTC

J: TRBJ2-7
D: NA
V: TRBV20-1
size: NA
CDR3: CSARDLRRAPSGEQYF
DNA: TGCAGTGCTAGAGATCTCAGACGGGCCCCTTCGGGCGAGCAGTACTTC

J: TRBJ1-6
D: NA
V: TRBV24-1
size: few
CDR3: CATSVKGGTYNSPLHF
DNA: TGTGCCACCAGTGTTAAAGGGGGAACCTATAATTCACCCCTCCACTTT

J: TRBJ2-7
D: NA
V: TRBV20-1
size: many
CDR3: CSAREGRAWEQYF
DNA: TGCAGTGCTAGAGAGGGCAGGGCATGGGAGCAGTACTTC

J: TRBJ1-2
D: NA
V: TRBV19
size: NA
CDR3: CASSPYGYLGGYTF
DNA: TGTGCCAGTAGTCCGTACGGCTATTTGGGTGGCTACACCTTC

J: TRBJ2-5
D: TRBD2
V: TRBV20-1
size: many
CDR3: CSASRLAGYGPETQYF
DNA: TGCAGTGCTAGCCGCCTAGCGGGATACGGTCCAGAGACCCAGTACTTC

J: TRBJ2-5
D: TRBD1
V: TRBV7-2
size: NA
CDR3: CASSLLDRVSGETQYF
DNA: TGTGCCAGCAGCTTGCTAGACAGGGTGTCTGGAGAGACCCAGTACTTC

J: TRBJ1-1
D: NA
V: TRBV3-1
size: few
CDR3: CASSQRLRRAQNTEAFF
DNA: TGTGCCAGCAGCCAGAGACTTCGCCGGGCGCAGAACACTGAAGCTTTCTTT

J: TRBJ2-3
D: TRBD2
V: TRBV9
size: NA
CDR3: CASSPLAQTSTDTQYF
DNA: TGTGCCAGCAGCCCACTAGCGCAAACGAGCACAGATACGCAGTATTTT

J: TRBJ2-2
D: NA
V: TRBV30
size: many
CDR3: CASTITGELFF
DNA: TGTGCCTCAACTATCACCGGGGAGCTGTTTTTT

J: TRBJ2-2
D: NA
V: TRBV4-3
size: NA
CDR3: CASSQDGGTNTGELFF
DNA: TGCGCCAGCAGCCAAGACGGTGGTACGAACACCGGGGAGCTGTTTTTT

J: TRBJ1-1
D: NA
V: TRBV7-2
size: NA
CDR3: CASSLGLRPMNTEAFF
DNA: TGTGCCAGCAGCTTAGGCCTGAGGCCCATGAACACTGAAGCTTTCTTT

J: TRBJ2-2
D: NA
V: TRBV14
size: few
CDR3: CASSQDAVRSLAGELFF
DNA: TGTGCCAGCAGCCAAGATGCAGTACGAAGTTTGGCCGGGGAGCTGTTTTTT

J: TRBJ2-3
D: TRBD2
V: TRBV28
size: NA
CDR3: CASRPTSGRDTQYF
DNA: TGTGCCAGCCGCCCAACTAGCGGGAGAGATACGCAGTATTTT

J: TRBJ2-7
D: TRBD2
V: TRBV6-2/TRBV6-3
size: NA
CDR3: CASSYSTGTSGSSYEQYF
DNA: TGTGCCAGCAGTTACTCGACCGGGACTAGCGGGAGCTCCTACGAGCAGTACTTC

J: TRBJ1-5
D: TRBD1
V: TRBV27
size: many
CDR3: CASSRQGANQPQHF
DNA: TGTGCCAGCAGTAGGCAGGGGGCAAATCAGCCCCAGCATTTT

J: TRBJ2-7
D: TRBD2
V: TRBV27
size: NA
CDR3: CASSLSGLAGDQQYF
DNA: TGTGCCAGCAGTTTATCGGGACTAGCGGGAGATCAGCAGTACTTC

J: TRBJ2-2
D: TRBD1
V: TRBV10-1
size: NA
CDR3: CASSDYTGARGTGELFF
DNA: TGCGCCAGCAGTGATTACACAGGGGCACGTGGCACCGGGGAGCTGTTTTTT

J: TRBJ2-6
D: NA
V: TRBV3-1
size: NA
CDR3: CASSQGSSGANVLTF
DNA: TGTGCCAGCAGCCAGGGTAGCTCTGGGGCCAACGTCCTGACTTTC

J: TRBJ2-7
D: NA
V: TRBV10-3
size: NA
CDR3: CAISEFGYEQYF
DNA: TGTGCCATCAGTGAATTTGGTTACGAGCAGTACTTC

J: TRBJ2-7
D: NA
V: TRBV10-3
size: NA
CDR3: CAISGARGGPYEQYF
DNA: TGTGCCATCAGTGGGGCACGTGGGGGCCCCTACGAGCAGTACTTC